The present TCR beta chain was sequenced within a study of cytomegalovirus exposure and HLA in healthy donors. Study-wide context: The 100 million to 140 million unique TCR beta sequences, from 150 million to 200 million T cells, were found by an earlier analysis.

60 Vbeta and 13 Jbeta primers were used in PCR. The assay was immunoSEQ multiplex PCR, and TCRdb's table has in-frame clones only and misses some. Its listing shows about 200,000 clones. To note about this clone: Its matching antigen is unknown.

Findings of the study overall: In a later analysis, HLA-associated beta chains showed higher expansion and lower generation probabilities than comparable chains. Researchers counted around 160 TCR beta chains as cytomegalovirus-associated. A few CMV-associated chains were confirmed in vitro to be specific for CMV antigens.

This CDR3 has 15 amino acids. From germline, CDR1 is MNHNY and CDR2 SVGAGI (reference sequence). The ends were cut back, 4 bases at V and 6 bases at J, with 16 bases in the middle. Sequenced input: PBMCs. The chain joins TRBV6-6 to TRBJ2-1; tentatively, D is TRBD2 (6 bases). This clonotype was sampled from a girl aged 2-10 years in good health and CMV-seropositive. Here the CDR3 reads CASSSGLQRGNEQFF. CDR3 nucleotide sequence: TGTGCCAGCAGTTCGGGACTCCAGAGGGGCAATGAGCAGTTCTTC.